This T cell receptor (beta chain) was captured in a study of cytomegalovirus exposure and HLA in healthy donors. The count of this clone is one. The target antigen is unknown. Overall study results and limits: For most TCR sequences rarity was the rule, although some public TCRs occurred in many donors. Cytomegalovirus status was reportedly diagnosed by the classifier with high specificity and sensitivity. The listing of some 170 TCR beta chains classed them as cytomegalovirus-associated.

The V end was cut by 0 bases, the J end by 2 bases, with 10 bases between. CDR1 and CDR2 from the germline V gene are SEHNR and FQNEAQ (reference sequence). CDR3 length equals 16 residues. Sequenced by immunoSEQ multiplex PCR; TCRdb stores in-frame clones only, minus some. The top ten clones hold less than 1.5% of a sample with almost 200,000 clones, 80% to 90% of them seen once. This TCR was recovered from a woman in her twenties or thirties in good health and CMV-seronegative. The rearrangement uses TRBV7-9 and TRBJ2-2, with D maybe TRBD1 (6 bases). Material: PBMCs. CDR3 in DNA: TGTGCCAGCAGCTTAGCGCAGGGGCGCAACACCGGGGAGCTGTTTTTT. Amino acid sequence: CASSLAQGRNTGELFF.